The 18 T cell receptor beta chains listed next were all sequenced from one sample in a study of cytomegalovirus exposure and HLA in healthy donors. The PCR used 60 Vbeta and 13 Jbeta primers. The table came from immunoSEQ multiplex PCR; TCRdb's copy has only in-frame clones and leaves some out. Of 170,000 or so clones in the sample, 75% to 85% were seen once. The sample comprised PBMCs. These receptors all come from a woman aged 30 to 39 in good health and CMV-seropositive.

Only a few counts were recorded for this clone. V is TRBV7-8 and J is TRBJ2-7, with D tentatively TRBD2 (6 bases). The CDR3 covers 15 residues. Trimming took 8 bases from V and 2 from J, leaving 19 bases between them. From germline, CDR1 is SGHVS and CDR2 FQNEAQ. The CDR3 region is CASWLRGGAPYEQYF. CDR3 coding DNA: TGTGCCAGCTGGTTGAGAGGCGGGGCTCCCTACGAGCAGTACTTC.

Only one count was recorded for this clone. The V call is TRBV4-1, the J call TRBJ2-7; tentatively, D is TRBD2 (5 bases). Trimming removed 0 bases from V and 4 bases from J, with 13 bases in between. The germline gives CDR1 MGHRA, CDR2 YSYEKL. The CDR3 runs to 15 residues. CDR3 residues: CASSQEFPGGYEQYF. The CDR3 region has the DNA TGCGCCAGCAGCCAAGAGTTCCCCGGAGGATACGAGCAGTACTTC.

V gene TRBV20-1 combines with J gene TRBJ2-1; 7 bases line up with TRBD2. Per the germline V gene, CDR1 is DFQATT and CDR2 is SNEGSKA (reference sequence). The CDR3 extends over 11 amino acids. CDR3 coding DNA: TGCAGGGGGGGGACTTCGAATGAGCAGTTCTTC. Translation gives CRGGTSNEQFF.

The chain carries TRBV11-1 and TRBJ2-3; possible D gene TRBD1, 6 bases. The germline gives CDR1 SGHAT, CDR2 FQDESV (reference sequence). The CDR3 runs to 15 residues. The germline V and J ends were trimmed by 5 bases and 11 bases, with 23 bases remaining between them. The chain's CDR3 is CASSIGQTLNHKQYF. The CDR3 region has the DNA TGTGCCAGCAGCATCGGACAGACTTTGAACCATAAGCAGTATTTT.

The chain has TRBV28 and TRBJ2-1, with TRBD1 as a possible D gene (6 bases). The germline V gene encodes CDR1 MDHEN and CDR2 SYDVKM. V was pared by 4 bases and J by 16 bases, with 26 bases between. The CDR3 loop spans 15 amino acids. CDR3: CASSSGERLDRSVFF. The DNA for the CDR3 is TGTGCCAGCAGTTCAGGGGAAAGATTGGACCGGTCGGTTTTCTTC.

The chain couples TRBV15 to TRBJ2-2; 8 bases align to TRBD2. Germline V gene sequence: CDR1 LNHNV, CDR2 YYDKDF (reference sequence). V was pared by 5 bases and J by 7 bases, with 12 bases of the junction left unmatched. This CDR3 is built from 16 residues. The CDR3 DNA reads TGTGCCACCAGCCCAGGCCGGGGGGGGTTTAACGGGGAGCTGTTTTTT. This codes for CATSPGRGGFNGELFF.

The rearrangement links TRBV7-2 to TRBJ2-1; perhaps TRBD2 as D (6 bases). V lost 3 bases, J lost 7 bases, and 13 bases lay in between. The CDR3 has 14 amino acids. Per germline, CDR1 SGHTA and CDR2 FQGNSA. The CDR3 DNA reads TGTGCCAGCAGCTTGGACCGAGCGGGTAATGAGCAGTTCTTC. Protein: CASSLDRAGNEQFF.

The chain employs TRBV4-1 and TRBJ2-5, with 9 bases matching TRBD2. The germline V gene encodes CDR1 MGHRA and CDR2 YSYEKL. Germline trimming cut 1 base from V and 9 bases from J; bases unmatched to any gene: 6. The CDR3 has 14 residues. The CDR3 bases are TGCGCCAGCAGCCAAGTCTCGGGCGGGGGGGCCCAGTACTTC. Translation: CASSQVSGGGAQYF.

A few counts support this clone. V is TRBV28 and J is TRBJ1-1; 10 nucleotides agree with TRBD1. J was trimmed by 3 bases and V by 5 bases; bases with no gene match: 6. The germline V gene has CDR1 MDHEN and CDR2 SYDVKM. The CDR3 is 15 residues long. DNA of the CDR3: TGTGCCAGCAGTCGTGGGGACAGGGGTGACACTGAAGCTTTCTTT. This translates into CASSRGDRGDTEAFF.

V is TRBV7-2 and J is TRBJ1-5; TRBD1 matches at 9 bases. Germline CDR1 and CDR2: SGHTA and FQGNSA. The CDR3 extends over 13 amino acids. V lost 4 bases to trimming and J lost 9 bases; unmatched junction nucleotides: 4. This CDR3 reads CASSWDRARPQHF. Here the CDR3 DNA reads TGTGCCAGCAGCTGGGACAGGGCGCGGCCCCAGCATTTT.

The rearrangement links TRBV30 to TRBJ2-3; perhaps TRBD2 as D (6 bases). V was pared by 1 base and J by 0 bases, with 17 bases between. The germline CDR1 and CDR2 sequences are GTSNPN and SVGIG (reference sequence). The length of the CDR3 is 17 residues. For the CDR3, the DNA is TGTGCCTGGAGTGGGGTAACTAGCTATATTAGCACAGATACGCAGTATTTT. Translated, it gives CAWSGVTSYISTDTQYF.

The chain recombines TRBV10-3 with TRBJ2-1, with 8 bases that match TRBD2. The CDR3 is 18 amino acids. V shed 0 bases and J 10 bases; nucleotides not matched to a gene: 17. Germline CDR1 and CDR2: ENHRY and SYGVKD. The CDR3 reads CAISESGRSLAGTGEQFF. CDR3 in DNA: TGTGCCATCAGTGAGTCCGGAAGGTCGCTAGCGGGCACCGGGGAGCAGTTCTTC.

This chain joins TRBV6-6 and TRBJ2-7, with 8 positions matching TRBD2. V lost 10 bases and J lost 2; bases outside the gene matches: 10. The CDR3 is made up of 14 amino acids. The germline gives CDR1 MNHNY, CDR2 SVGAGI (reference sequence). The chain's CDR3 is CATRGGEVPYEQYF. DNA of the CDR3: TGTGCCACCCGGGGGGGTGAGGTGCCCTACGAGCAGTACTTC.

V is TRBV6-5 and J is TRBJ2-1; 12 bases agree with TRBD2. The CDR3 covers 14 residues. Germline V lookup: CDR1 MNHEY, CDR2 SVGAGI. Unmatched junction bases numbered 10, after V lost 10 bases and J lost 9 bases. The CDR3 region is CATRLAGVGGEQFF. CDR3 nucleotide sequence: TGTGCCACCCGACTAGCGGGAGTGGGAGGTGAGCAGTTCTTC.

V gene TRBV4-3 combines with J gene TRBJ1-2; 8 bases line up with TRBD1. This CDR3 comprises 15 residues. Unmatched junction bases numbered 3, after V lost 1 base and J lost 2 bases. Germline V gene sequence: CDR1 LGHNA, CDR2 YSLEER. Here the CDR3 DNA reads TGCGCCAGCAGCCAAGCGGGGGACAGGAACTATGGCTACACCTTC. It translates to CASSQAGDRNYGYTF.

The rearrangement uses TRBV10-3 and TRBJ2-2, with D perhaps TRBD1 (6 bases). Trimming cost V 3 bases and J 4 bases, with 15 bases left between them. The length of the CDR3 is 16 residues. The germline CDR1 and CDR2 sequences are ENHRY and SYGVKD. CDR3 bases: TGTGCCATCAGTGACGTCAGGGGTCGAGGCACCGGGGAGCTGTTTTTT. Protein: CAISDVRGRGTGELFF.

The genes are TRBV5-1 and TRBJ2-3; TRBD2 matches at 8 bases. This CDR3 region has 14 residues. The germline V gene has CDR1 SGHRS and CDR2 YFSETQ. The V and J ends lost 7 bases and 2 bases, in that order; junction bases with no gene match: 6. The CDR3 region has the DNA TGCGCCAGCGGACCGACTAGCGCCACAGATACGCAGTATTTT. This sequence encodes CASGPTSATDTQYF.

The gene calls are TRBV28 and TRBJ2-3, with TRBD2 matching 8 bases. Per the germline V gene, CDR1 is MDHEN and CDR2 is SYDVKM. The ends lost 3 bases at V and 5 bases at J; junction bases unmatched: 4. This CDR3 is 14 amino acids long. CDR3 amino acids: CASSFAGGGDTQYF. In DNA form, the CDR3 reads TGTGCCAGCAGTTTTGCGGGGGGTGGAGATACGCAGTATTTT.